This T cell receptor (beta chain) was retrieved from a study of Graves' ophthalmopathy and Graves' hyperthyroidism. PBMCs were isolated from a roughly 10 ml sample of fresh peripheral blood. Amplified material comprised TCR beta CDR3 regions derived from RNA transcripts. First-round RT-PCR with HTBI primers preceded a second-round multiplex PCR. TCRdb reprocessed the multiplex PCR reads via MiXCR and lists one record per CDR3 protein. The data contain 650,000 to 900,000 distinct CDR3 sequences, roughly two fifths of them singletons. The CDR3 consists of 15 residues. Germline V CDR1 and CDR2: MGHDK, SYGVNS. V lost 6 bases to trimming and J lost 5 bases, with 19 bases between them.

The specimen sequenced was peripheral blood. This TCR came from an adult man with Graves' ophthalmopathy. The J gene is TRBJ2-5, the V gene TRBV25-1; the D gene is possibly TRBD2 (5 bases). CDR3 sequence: CASSASEGSRETQYF. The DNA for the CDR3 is TGTGCCAGCAGCGCCTCCGAGGGCAGTCGGGAGACCCAGTACTTC.